This T cell receptor (beta chain) was documented in a study of T cell responses to AZD1222 COVID-19 vaccine. Study at large: Pooling of second doses given at about 4 or about 12 weeks was done. Findings and limits, study-wide: In all cases, repertoires were sampled only after the peak T cell response.

The trim removed 0 bases at V and 2 bases at J, leaving 15 bases unmatched. Germline CDR1 SGHAT, CDR2 FQNNGV. This CDR3 contains 20 residues. In regard to this clone: No antigen is known for it.

Using immunoSEQ multiplex PCR, the repertoire was profiled, and TCRdb retains in-frame clones only, with some absent. The table has 80,000 to 95,000 clones, 60% to 80% seen once. Here the sequenced sample was peripheral blood, taken on day 0 of AZD1222 vaccination. This clonotype was obtained from an adult in good health. V and J are TRBV11-2 and TRBJ2-2, with 7 bases fitting TRBD2. The CDR3, as DNA: TGTGCCAGCAGCTTAGAAGGGGTGTTCGGGGGGATTTCTAACACCGGGGAGCTGTTTTTT. Translated, it gives CASSLEGVFGGISNTGELFF.